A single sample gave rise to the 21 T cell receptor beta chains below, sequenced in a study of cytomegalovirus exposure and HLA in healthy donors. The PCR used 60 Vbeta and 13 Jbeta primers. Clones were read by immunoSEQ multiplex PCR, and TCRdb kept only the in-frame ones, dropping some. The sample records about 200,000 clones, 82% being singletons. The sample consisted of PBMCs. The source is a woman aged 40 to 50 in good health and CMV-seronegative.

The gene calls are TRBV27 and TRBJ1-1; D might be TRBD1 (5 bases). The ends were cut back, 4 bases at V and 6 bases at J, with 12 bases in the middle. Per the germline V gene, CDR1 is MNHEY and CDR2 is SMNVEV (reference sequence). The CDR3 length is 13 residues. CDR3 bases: TGTGCCAGCAGTTACAGGCCCAATTCTGAAGCTTTCTTT. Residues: CASSYRPNSEAFF.

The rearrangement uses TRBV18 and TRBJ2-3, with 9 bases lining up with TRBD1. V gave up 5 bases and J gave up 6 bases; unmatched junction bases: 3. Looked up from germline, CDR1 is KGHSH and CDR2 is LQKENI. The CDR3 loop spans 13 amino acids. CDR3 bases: TGTGCCAGCTCATGGACAGGGGAGGATACGCAGTATTTT. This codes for CASSWTGEDTQYF. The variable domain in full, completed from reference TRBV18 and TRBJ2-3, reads NAGVMQNPRHLVRRRGQEARLRCSPMKGHSHVYWYRQLPEEGLKFMVYLQKENIIDESGMPKERFSAEFPKEGPSILRIQQVVRGDSAAYFCASSWTGEDTQYFGPGTRLTVL.

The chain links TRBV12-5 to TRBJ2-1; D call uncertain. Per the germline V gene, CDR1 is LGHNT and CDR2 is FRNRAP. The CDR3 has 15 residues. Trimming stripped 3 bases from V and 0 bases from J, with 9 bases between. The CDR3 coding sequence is TGTGCTAGTGGTTTCTCCCCTAGCTCCTACAATGAGCAGTTCTTC. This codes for CASGFSPSSYNEQFF. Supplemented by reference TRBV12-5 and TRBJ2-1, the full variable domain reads DARVTQTPRHKVTEMGQEVTMRCQPILGHNTVFWYRQTMMQGLELLAYFRNRAPLDDSGMPKDRFSAEMPDATLATLKIQPSEPRDSAVYFCASGFSPSSYNEQFFGPGTRLTVL.

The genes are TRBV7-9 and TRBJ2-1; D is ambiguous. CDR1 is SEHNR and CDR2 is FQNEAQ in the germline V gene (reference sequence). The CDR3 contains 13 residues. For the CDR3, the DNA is TGTTCCGTTCTTATTTCTACCTACAATGAGCAGTTCTTC. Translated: CSVLISTYNEQFF.

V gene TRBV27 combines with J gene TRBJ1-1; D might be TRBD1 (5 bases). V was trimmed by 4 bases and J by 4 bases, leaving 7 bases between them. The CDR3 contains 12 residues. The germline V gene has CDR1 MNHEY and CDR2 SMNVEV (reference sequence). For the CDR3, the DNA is TGTGCCAGCAGTTGGGGGGGCACTGAAGCTTTCTTT. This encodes CASSWGGTEAFF.

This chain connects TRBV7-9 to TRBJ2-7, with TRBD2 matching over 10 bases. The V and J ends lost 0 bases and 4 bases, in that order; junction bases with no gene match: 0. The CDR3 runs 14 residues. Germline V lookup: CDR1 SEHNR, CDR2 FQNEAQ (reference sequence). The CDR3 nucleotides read TGTGCCAGCAGCTTAGCGACTAGCGGGTACGAGCAGTACTTC. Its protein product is CASSLATSGYEQYF.

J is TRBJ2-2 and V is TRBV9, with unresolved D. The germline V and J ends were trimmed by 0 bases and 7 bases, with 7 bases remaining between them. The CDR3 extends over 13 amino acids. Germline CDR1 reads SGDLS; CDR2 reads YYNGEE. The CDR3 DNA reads TGTGCCAGCAGCGTAGTGAGTGACGGGGAGCTGTTTTTT. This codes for CASSVVSDGELFF.

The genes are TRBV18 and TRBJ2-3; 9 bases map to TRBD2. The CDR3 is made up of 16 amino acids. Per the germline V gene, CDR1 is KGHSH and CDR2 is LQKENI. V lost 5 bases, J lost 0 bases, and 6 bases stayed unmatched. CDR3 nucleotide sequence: TGTGCCAGCTCAGTAGTAGCGGGAGCTAGCACAGATACGCAGTATTTT. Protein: CASSVVAGASTDTQYF.

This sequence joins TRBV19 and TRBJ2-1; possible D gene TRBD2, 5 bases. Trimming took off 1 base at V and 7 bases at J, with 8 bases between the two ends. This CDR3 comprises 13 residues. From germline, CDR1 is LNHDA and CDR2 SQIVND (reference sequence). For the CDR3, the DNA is TGTGCCAGTAGTATAGTAAGAGGGAATGAGCAGTTCTTC. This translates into CASSIVRGNEQFF. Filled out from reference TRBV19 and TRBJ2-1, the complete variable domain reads DGGITQSPKYLFRKEGQNVTLSCEQNLNHDAMYWYRQDPGQGLRLIYYSQIVNDFQKGDIAEGYSVSREKKESFPLTVTSAQKNPTAFYLCASSIVRGNEQFFGPGTRLTVL.

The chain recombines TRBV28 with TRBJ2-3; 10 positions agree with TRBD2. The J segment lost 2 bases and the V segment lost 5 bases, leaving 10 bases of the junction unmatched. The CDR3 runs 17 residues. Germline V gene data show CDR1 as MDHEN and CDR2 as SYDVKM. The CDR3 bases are TGTGCCAGCAGTGTAGCGGGAGGCCGGGTTTTCACAGATACGCAGTATTTT. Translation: CASSVAGGRVFTDTQYF.

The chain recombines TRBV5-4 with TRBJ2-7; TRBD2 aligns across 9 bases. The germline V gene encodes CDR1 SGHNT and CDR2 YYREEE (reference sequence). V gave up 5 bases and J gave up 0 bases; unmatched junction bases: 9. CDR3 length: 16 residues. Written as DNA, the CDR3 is TGTGCCAGCAGGTCGAGTCTAGCGGGAAGCTCCTACGAGCAGTACTTC. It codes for CASRSSLAGSSYEQYF.

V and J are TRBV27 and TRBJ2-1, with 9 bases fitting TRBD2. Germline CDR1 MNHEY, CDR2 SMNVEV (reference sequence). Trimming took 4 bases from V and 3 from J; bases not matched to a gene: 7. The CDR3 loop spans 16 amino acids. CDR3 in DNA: TGTGCCAGCAGTTCTAACGAACTAGCGGGCTACAATGAGCAGTTCTTC. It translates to CASSSNELAGYNEQFF.

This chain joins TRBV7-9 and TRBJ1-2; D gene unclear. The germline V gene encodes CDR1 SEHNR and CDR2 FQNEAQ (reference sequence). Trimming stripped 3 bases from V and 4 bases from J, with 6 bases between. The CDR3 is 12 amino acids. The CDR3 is CASSLRPYGYTF. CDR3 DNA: TGTGCCAGCAGCTTGCGTCCCTATGGCTACACCTTC.

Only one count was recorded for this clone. This CDR3 reads CASSLVGGQFYSGNTIYF. The CDR3 bases are TGTGCCAGCAGCTTAGTAGGGGGACAGTTCTACTCTGGAAACACCATATATTTT. The V gene is TRBV11-2, the J gene TRBJ1-3, with 7 positions matching TRBD1. The CDR3 has 18 residues. The V gene end was trimmed by 1 base and the J gene end by 0 bases; junction bases not matched to a gene: 9. Germline V lookup: CDR1 SGHAT, CDR2 FQNNGV. Looking up the rest from reference TRBV11-2 and TRBJ1-3 gives the full variable domain: EAGVAQSPRYKIIEKRQSVAFWCNPISGHATLYWYQQILGQGPKLLIQFQNNGVVDDSQLPKDRFSAERLKGVDSTLKIQPAKLEDSAVYLCASSLVGGQFYSGNTIYFGEGSWLTVV.

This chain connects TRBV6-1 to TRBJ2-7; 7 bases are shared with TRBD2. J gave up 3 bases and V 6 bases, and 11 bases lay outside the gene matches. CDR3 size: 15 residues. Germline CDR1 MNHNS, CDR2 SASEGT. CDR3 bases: TGTGCCAGCAGCCCCCCAGCGGGAAGTGGCTACGAGCAGTACTTC. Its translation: CASSPPAGSGYEQYF.

The CDR3 protein is CASRRGGPSTDTQYF. The CDR3 DNA reads as TGTGCCAGCAGGAGAGGGGGCCCTAGCACAGATACGCAGTATTTT. This chain joins TRBV7-3 and TRBJ2-3; 7 bases line up with TRBD1. V shed 6 bases, J shed 0 bases, and the junction held 6 bases outside the gene matches. The CDR3 spans 15 residues. The germline gives CDR1 SGHTA, CDR2 FQGTGA. Full variable domain (remainder filled in from reference TRBV7-3 and TRBJ2-3): GAGVSQTPSNKVTEKGKYVELRCDPISGHTALYWYRQSLGQGPEFLIYFQGTGAADDSGLPNDRFFAVRPEGSVSTLKIQRTERGDSAVYLCASRRGGPSTDTQYFGPGTRLTVL.

This chain's CDR3 is CASRFPSKGLVDTEAFF. The CDR3 region has the DNA TGTGCCAGCCGCTTCCCATCGAAGGGGTTAGTGGACACTGAAGCTTTCTTT. J is TRBJ1-1 and V is TRBV28; D perhaps matches TRBD1 (5 bases). The CDR3 is 17 amino acids. The V gene's germline CDR1 is MDHEN and CDR2 SYDVKM. The V and J ends lost 8 bases and 3 bases respectively, with 25 bases between them.

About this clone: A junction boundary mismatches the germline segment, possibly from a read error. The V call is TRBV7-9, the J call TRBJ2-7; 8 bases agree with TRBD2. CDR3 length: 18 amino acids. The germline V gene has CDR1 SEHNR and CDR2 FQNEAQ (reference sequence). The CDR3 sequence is CSSSLSPLSGGLSYEQYF. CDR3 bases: TGTTCCAGCAGCTTATCACCGCTGAGCGGGGGTCTCTCCTACGAGCAGTACTTC.

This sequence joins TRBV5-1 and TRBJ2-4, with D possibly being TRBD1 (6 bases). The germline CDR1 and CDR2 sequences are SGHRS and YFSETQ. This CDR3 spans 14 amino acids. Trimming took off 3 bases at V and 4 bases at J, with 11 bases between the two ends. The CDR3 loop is CASSSWTEKNIQYF. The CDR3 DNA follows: TGCGCCAGCAGCTCCTGGACAGAAAAAAACATTCAGTACTTC.

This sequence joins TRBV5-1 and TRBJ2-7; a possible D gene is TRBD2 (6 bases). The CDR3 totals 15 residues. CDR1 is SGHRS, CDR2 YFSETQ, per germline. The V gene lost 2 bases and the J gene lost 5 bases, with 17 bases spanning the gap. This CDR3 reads CASSFRAGRYNEQYF. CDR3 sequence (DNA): TGCGCCAGCAGCTTTCGGGCAGGGAGGTATAACGAGCAGTACTTC.

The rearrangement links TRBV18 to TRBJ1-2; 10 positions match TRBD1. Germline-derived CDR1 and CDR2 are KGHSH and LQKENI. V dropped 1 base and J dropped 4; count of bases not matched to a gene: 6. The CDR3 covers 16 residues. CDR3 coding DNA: TGTGCCAGCTCACCACTTGACAGGGGGCGCGGCTATGGCTACACCTTC. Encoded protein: CASSPLDRGRGYGYTF. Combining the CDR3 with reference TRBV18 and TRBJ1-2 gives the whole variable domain NAGVMQNPRHLVRRRGQEARLRCSPMKGHSHVYWYRQLPEEGLKFMVYLQKENIIDESGMPKERFSAEFPKEGPSILRIQQVVRGDSAAYFCASSPLDRGRGYGYTFGSGTRLTVV.